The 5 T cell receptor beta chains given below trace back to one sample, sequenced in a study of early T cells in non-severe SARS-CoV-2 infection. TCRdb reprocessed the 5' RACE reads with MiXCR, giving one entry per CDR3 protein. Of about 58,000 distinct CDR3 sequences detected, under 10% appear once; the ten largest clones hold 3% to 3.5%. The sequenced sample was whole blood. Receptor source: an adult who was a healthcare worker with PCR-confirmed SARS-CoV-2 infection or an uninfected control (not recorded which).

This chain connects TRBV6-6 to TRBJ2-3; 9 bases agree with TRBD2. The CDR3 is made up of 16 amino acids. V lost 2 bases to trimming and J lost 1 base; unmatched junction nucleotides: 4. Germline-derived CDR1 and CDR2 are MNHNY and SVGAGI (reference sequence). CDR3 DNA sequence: TGTGCCAGCAGTTACGCCCCTAGCGGGGGCACAGATACGCAGTATTTT. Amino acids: CASSYAPSGGTDTQYF.

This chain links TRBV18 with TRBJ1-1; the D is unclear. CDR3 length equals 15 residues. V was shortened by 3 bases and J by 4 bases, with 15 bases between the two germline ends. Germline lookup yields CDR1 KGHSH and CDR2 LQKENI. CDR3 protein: CASSPPGFTSTEAFF. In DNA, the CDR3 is TGTGCCAGCTCACCGCCGGGCTTTACGAGCACTGAAGCTTTCTTT.

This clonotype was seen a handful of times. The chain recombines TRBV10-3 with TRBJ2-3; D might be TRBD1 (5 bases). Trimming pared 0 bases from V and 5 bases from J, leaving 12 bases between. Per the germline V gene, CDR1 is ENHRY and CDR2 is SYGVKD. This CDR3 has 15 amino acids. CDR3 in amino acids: CAISESVGVVDTQYF. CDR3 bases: TGTGCCATCAGTGAGTCGGTAGGGGTAGTAGATACGCAGTATTTT.

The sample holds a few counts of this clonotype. The CDR3 DNA sequence: TGTGCCAGCTCACCACCGGGGGGTACCACAGATACGCAGTATTTT. This gives the protein CASSPPGGTTDTQYF. The chain uses TRBV18 and TRBJ2-3; D is perhaps TRBD2 (6 bases). V lost 0 bases and J 2 bases, leaving 9 bases between the germline ends. This CDR3 region has 15 residues. Germline V gives CDR1 KGHSH, CDR2 LQKENI.

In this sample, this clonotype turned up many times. CDR3 sequence reads: CASSLTPLRDTEAFF. Written as DNA, the CDR3 is TGTGCCAGCAGCTTAACCCCTCTTCGTGACACTGAAGCTTTCTTT. The chain has TRBV7-3 and TRBJ1-1; no reliable D call. This CDR3 region has 15 residues. The germline V and J ends were trimmed by 0 bases and 3 bases, with 11 bases remaining between them. Germline loops: CDR1 SGHTA, CDR2 FQGTGA.